One sample yielded the 24 T cell receptor beta chains listed below, sequenced in a study of blood T cells in healthy people across ages. Combining a sample-barcoded 5' primer with a J-beta primer mix, a second PCR ran for roughly 7 to 12 cycles. TCRdb processed the 5' RACE reads anew with MiXCR; each CDR3 protein has one entry. This table has around 1,900,000 distinct CDR3 sequences, roughly two fifths appearing once. The specimen was blood. The receptor source for this set is a human donor in good health.

This clonotype was seen more than once but under ten times. J is TRBJ1-5 and V is TRBV12-3 or TRBV12-4; 7 nucleotides agree with TRBD1. The CDR3 is 17 residues long. The V gene end was trimmed by 0 bases and the J gene end by 0 bases; junction bases not matched to a gene: 5. CDR3 sequence reads: CASSLALGTDSNQPQHF. DNA of the CDR3: TGTGCCAGCAGTTTAGCGCTCGGGACAGATAGCAATCAGCCCCAGCATTTT.

This rearrangement joins TRBV7-2 to TRBJ1-5; TRBD1 agrees at 10 bases. Trimming cost V 1 base and J 4 bases; bases outside gene matches: 10. CDR3 length equals 18 residues. The V gene's germline CDR1 is SGHTA and CDR2 FQGNSA. For the CDR3, the DNA is TGTGCCAGCAGCTTAGAGGCTGGGACAGGGGTTCGGAATCAGCCCCAGCATTTT. The encoded protein is CASSLEAGTGVRNQPQHF.

This clonotype was seen more than once but under ten times. The chain employs TRBV20-1 and TRBJ2-1; D assignment may be TRBD1 or TRBD2 (6 bases each). V was trimmed by 5 bases and J by 7 bases, leaving 15 bases between them. This CDR3 is 13 amino acids long. Germline CDR1 DFQATT, CDR2 SNEGSKA (reference sequence). The CDR3 nucleotides are TGCAGTGCTGCCCGGGGGCCTGGGAATGAGCAGTTCTTC. This encodes CSAARGPGNEQFF.

This clonotype is a singleton in its sample. The rearrangement uses TRBV6-6 and TRBJ2-1; 8 bases agree with TRBD2. CDR1 and CDR2 from the germline V gene are MNHNY and SVGAGI (reference sequence). The CDR3 is 13 residues long. Trimming removed 8 bases from V and 8 bases from J; junction bases left unmatched: 8. The CDR3 nucleotides are TGTGCCAGCGGACTTTCCGGGAGGGATGAGCAGTTCTTC. It is translated as CASGLSGRDEQFF.

J is TRBJ1-1 and V is TRBV7-6, with D hard to call. Germline values: CDR1 SGHVS, CDR2 FNYEAQ. V gave up 1 base and J gave up 0 bases, with 15 bases separating them. The CDR3 has 17 residues. The CDR3, as DNA: TGTGCCAGCAGCTTAGAATATGGCACGGAGATGAACACTGAAGCTTTCTTT. This encodes CASSLEYGTEMNTEAFF.

J is TRBJ2-3 and V is TRBV7-2; D remains ambiguous. This CDR3 region has 14 residues. Germline CDR1 is SGHTA and CDR2 is FQGNSA. Trimming removed 3 bases from V and 2 bases from J, with 9 bases in between. The CDR3 reads CASSFLGFTDTQYF. The CDR3 nucleotides read TGTGCCAGCAGCTTTCTCGGCTTCACAGATACGCAGTATTTT.

The genes are TRBV20-1 and TRBJ1-5; no clear D. The CDR3 is 14 amino acids. CDR1 is DFQATT, CDR2 SNEGSKA, per germline (reference sequence). Trimming removed 4 bases from V and 2 bases from J, with 12 bases in between. The CDR3 sequence is CSAITGVGNQPQHF. The CDR3 region has the DNA TGCAGTGCTATCACCGGGGTGGGCAATCAGCCCCAGCATTTT.

The chain uses TRBV15 and TRBJ1-5, with no clear D. The CDR3 sequence is 16 residues long. CDR1 is LNHNV, CDR2 YYDKDF, per germline (reference sequence). V lost 3 bases, J lost 2 bases, and 14 bases lay in between. This CDR3 reads CATSRSLGGGNQPQHF. The CDR3 DNA sequence: TGTGCCACCAGCAGGTCACTTGGCGGTGGCAATCAGCCCCAGCATTTT.

The chain uses TRBV6-1 and TRBJ2-5, with a tentative D call TRBD2 (7 bases). Trimming pared 6 bases from V and 1 base from J, leaving 15 bases between. CDR1 is MNHNS, CDR2 SASEGT, per germline. The length of the CDR3 is 15 residues. The CDR3 bases are TGTGCCAGCAGGAGAGGGGGGGGATCCCAAGAGACCCAGTACTTC. Encoded protein: CASRRGGGSQETQYF.

To note about this clonotype: Sequence at one end of the junction differs from germline and may be a read error. The chain recombines TRBV29-1 with TRBJ1-2, with D perhaps matching TRBD1 (5 bases). This CDR3 is 15 amino acids long. Germline CDR1 is SQVTM and CDR2 is ANQGSEA. CDR3 amino acids: CSVEGQFEDSYDYTF. Here the CDR3 DNA reads TGCAGCGTTGAAGGACAGTTTGAGGACTCCTATGACTACACCTTC.

This clonotype was detected only once. The gene calls are TRBV5-8 and TRBJ1-5; D uncertain. The germline V gene encodes CDR1 SGHTS and CDR2 YDEGEE. V lost 0 bases and J lost 4, with 11 bases in between. The CDR3 is 15 amino acids. CDR3 bases: TGTGCCAGCAGCTTGGAAGGGTCTTGGAATCAGCCCCAGCATTTT. Translating it yields CASSLEGSWNQPQHF.

This clonotype occurred many times. The V call is TRBV7-2, the J call TRBJ2-6; no clear D gene. V gave up 2 bases and J gave up 2 bases, with 4 bases separating them. CDR3 length equals 14 residues. Germline-derived CDR1 and CDR2 are SGHTA and FQGNSA. The CDR3 DNA reads TGTGCCAGCAGCTTACTTACTGGGGCCAACGTCCTGACTTTC. Translating it yields CASSLLTGANVLTF.

This clonotype was seen repeatedly, ten times or more. This sequence joins TRBV7-9 and TRBJ2-7; TRBD1 agrees at 8 bases. The germline gives CDR1 SEHNR, CDR2 FQNEAQ (reference sequence). J lost 2 bases, V lost 5 bases, and 5 bases had no gene match. The length of the CDR3 is 14 residues. The CDR3: CASSRGQVPYEQYF. The CDR3, as DNA: TGTGCCAGCAGCAGGGGACAGGTTCCCTACGAGCAGTACTTC.

This chain connects TRBV29-1 to TRBJ2-3, with 8 positions matching TRBD1. Germline V CDR1 and CDR2: SQVTM, ANQGSEA. V lost 6 bases, J lost 4 bases, and 6 bases stayed unmatched. This CDR3 region has 13 residues. CDR3 amino acids: CSVLTGVSDTQYF. DNA of the CDR3: TGCAGCGTATTGACAGGGGTCTCAGATACGCAGTATTTT.

This clonotype was picked up a small number of times. The CDR3 nucleotides are TGCAGTGCTAGGGGACCTCTAGGGTGGTCTGAAGCTTTCTTT. Its translation is CSARGPLGWSEAFF. This chain uses TRBV20-1 with TRBJ1-1, with D possibly matching TRBD1 (5 bases). CDR3 length: 14 amino acids. Trimming cost V 3 bases and J 6 bases, with 17 bases left between them. Germline V gene data show CDR1 as DFQATT and CDR2 as SNEGSKA (reference sequence).

This clonotype was picked up one time. This chain joins TRBV15 and TRBJ1-2, with 7 positions matching TRBD1. The CDR3 loop spans 15 amino acids. In germline, CDR1 is LNHNV, CDR2 YYDKDF (reference sequence). V lost 1 base, J lost 5 bases, and 7 bases stayed unmatched. This CDR3 is CATSRGPGTVYGYTF. In DNA form, the CDR3 reads TGTGCCACCAGCAGAGGGCCTGGGACAGTTTATGGCTACACCTTC.

The gene calls are TRBV13 and TRBJ1-1; the D gene is possibly TRBD1 (5 bases). V was pared by 2 bases and J by 5 bases, with 15 bases between. Germline V CDR1 and CDR2: PRHDT, FYEKMQ (reference sequence). This CDR3 comprises 15 residues. DNA of the CDR3: TGTGCCAGCAGCTTAAAAGTCAGGGCTGATACTGAAGCTTTCTTT. Residues: CASSLKVRADTEAFF.

The chain carries TRBV7-2 and TRBJ2-1; 7 positions match TRBD1. The trim removed 3 bases at V and 9 bases at J, leaving 5 bases unmatched. The CDR3 totals 13 residues. Germline V gene sequence: CDR1 SGHTA, CDR2 FQGNSA. The CDR3 region has the DNA TGTGCCAGCAGCTTCGACAGGGAGAGTGAGCAGTTCTTC. It specifies CASSFDRESEQFF.

There are a few counts of this clonotype. The chain employs TRBV5-1 and TRBJ1-2; TRBD1 might be the D (5 bases). The CDR3 has 15 amino acids. V was pared by 0 bases and J by 8 bases, with 17 bases between. CDR1 SGHRS and CDR2 YFSETQ come from the germline V gene. CDR3 DNA sequence: TGCGCCAGCAGCTTGGGGGCCGGGACCCTGGGGGGCTACACCTTC. Its protein is CASSLGAGTLGGYTF.

The chain links TRBV7-8 to TRBJ1-2; 10 bases agree with TRBD1. The CDR3 sequence is 18 residues long. V shed 4 bases, J shed 1 base, and the junction held 12 bases outside the gene matches. Germline V CDR1 and CDR2: SGHVS, FQNEAQ. CDR3 in DNA: TGTGCCAGCAGCTCTACCATGACAGGGGGCGATTATAACTATGGCTACACCTTC. Translated: CASSSTMTGGDYNYGYTF. Full variable domain (remainder filled in from reference TRBV7-8 and TRBJ1-2): GAGVSQSPRYKVAKRGQDVALRCDPISGHVSLFWYQQALGQGPEFLTYFQNEAQLDKSGLPSDRFFAERPEGSVSTLKIQRTQQEDSAVYLCASSSTMTGGDYNYGYTFGSGTRLTVV.

The chain is built from TRBV4-2 and TRBJ1-2; TRBD1 matches at 8 bases. The trim removed 0 bases at V and 0 bases at J, leaving 12 bases unmatched. The CDR3 is 19 amino acids. Germline V lookup: CDR1 LGHNA, CDR2 YNFKEQ. CDR3: CASSQDLGTGGSTNYGYTF. Here the CDR3 DNA reads TGTGCCAGCAGCCAAGATTTGGGGACAGGAGGGTCAACTAACTATGGCTACACCTTC.

CDR3 amino acids: CSAFETSSIQFF. CDR3 in DNA: TGCAGTGCTTTTGAGACTAGTTCTATACAGTTCTTC. This chain connects TRBV20-1 to TRBJ2-1; perhaps TRBD2 as D (6 bases). Trimming removed 5 bases at V and 13 bases at J, with 18 bases between. The CDR3 spans 12 residues. Germline V CDR1 and CDR2: DFQATT, SNEGSKA (reference sequence).

This clonotype was observed a handful of times. The V and J genes are TRBV2 and TRBJ2-1; D may be TRBD2 (5 bases). The germline CDR1 and CDR2 sequences are SNHLY and FYNNEI. V lost 9 bases, J lost 4 bases, and 13 bases lay in between. This CDR3 is built from 13 residues. CDR3 bases: TGTGCCAGTGCCCGAGGGCCGTACAATGAGCAGTTCTTC. This translates into CASARGPYNEQFF. The full variable domain, with the rest looked up from reference TRBV2 and TRBJ2-1, is EPEVTQTPSHQVTQMGQEVILRCVPISNHLYFYWYRQILGQKVEFLVSFYNNEISEKSEIFDDQFSVERPDGSNFTLKIRSTKLEDSAMYFCASARGPYNEQFFGPGTRLTVL.

The rearrangement links TRBV7-2 to TRBJ1-6, with D possibly TRBD1 on 6 matching bases. Germline V gene data show CDR1 as SGHTA and CDR2 as FQGNSA. This CDR3 is 16 amino acids long. With 1 base removed from V and 9 bases from J, the gap between germline ends came to 16 bases. CDR3 nucleotides: TGTGCCAGCAGCTTAGAGGGGGGGGCGCAGGGTTCACCCCTCCACTTT. It translates to CASSLEGGAQGSPLHF.